This T cell receptor (beta chain) is drawn from a study of blood T cell repertoires in COVID-19. Study context: T cells, B-cell-depleted T cells, or PBMCs supplied cDNA or gDNA.

Authors' analysis steps: Nucleated cell number was recorded as an estimate derived from reference gene primer amplification. Using immunoSEQ multiplex PCR, the repertoire was profiled, and TCRdb retains in-frame clones only, with some absent. The V and J calls and clone size were taken over from that table, and D and trimming were inferred from the DNA. This sample has around 100,000 clones, with roughly 90% found just once. Unmatched junction bases numbered 4, after V lost 5 bases and J lost 3 bases. This CDR3 is 13 amino acids long. The chain couples TRBV12-3 or TRBV12-4 to TRBJ2-7; TRBD1 agrees at 7 bases. The clonotype originates from a man aged 45-60 years with active COVID-19. The source material was peripheral blood. The CDR3 reads CASSDRDNYEQYF. The CDR3, as DNA: TGTGCCAGCAGTGACAGGGACAACTACGAGCAGTACTTC.